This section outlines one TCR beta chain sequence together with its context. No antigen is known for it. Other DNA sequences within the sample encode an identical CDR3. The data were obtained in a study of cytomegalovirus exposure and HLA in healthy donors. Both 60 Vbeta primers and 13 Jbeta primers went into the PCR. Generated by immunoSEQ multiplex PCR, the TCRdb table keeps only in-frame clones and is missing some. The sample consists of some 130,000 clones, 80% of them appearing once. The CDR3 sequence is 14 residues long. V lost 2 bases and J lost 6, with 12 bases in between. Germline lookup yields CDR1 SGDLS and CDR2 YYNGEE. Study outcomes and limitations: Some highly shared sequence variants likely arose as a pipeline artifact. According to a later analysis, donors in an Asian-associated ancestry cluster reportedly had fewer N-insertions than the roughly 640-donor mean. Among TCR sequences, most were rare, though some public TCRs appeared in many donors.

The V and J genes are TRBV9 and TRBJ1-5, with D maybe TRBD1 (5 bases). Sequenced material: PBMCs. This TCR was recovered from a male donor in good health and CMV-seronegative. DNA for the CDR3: TGTGCCAGCAGCGTGGGGCAGGGCGGTCAGCCCCAGCATTTT. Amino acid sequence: CASSVGQGGQPQHF.